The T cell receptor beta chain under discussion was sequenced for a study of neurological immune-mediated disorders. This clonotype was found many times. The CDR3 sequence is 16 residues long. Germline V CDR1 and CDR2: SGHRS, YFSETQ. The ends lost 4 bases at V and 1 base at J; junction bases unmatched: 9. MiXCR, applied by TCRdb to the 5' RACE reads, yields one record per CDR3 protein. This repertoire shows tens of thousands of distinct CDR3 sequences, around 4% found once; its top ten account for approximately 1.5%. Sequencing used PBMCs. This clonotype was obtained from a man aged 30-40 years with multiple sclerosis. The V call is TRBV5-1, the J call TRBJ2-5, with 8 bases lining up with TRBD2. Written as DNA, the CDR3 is TGCGCCAGCAGCGCGCTAGCGGGTGGCATCCAAGAGACCCAGTACTTC. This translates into CASSALAGGIQETQYF. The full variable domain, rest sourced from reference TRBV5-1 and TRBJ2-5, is KAGVTQTPRYLIKTRGQQVTLSCSPISGHRSVSWYQQTPGQGLQFLFEYFSETQRNKGNFPGRFSGRQFSNSRSEMNVSTLELGDSALYLCASSALAGGIQETQYFGPGTRLLVL.